In this sample, the clone carrying this T cell receptor beta chain turned up a few times. What it recognizes is unknown. V was shortened by 3 bases and J by 4 bases, with 9 bases between the two germline ends. The length of the CDR3 is 12 residues. CDR1 SQVTM and CDR2 ANQGSEA come from the germline V gene. These data belong to a study of beta chain features in type 1 diabetes. Study-level results: All four CD4+ subsets from Type 1 diabetes patients carried moderately but significantly shorter TCRB CDR3s.

Expressed TCRB transcripts were sequenced, since all the RNA that had been isolated was reverse transcribed. The protocol was immunoSEQ multiplex PCR, while the TCRdb copy is restricted to in-frame clones and leaves out a portion. This table holds approximately 150,000 clones, about 13% found once. V usage is TRBV29-1 and J usage is TRBJ1-1, with a weak D call TRBD1 (5 bases). Source material: central memory CD4+ T cells from blood. This receptor was identified in a man aged 18 to 30 with type 1 diabetes. The CDR3 region is CSVDGGFTEAFF. In nucleotides, the CDR3 is TGCAGCGTTGATGGGGGGTTCACTGAAGCTTTCTTT.